This section outlines one T cell receptor (beta chain) sequence together with its context. Its antigen is unknown. This sample also contains other DNA sequences that code for the same CDR3. These data are taken from a study of shared clonotypes between healthy human individuals. Findings and caveats of the study: An effect of sequencing depth on clonotype sharing among donors was expected. It was the non-shared clonotypes that had lower generation probabilities than clonotypes shared by all four donors.

Here immunoSEQ multiplex PCR was the method, and the copy in TCRdb shows in-frame clones only, minus some. The sample contains around 88,000 clones, under 70% of which appear only once. Looked up from germline, CDR1 is SGHRS and CDR2 is YFSETQ. This CDR3 has 14 residues. Between the trimmed V and J ends, which lost 0 bases and 1 base, there was a span of 8 bases. The specimen sequenced was memory CD8+ T cells sorted from blood. Described subset: CD45RO+ cells pooled with CCR7-negative TemRA cells. The TCR was taken from a man aged 25-45 years in good health. The chain recombines TRBV5-1 with TRBJ2-7, with no clear D. CDR3 bases: TGCGCCAGCAGCTTGGGGACGGATTCCTACGAGCAGTACTTC. Encoded protein: CASSLGTDSYEQYF.